This T cell receptor beta chain was retrieved from a study of identical twins. This clonotype occurred many times. A single record per CDR3 protein comes from TCRdb applying MiXCR to the 5' RACE reads. Of hundreds of thousands of distinct CDR3 sequences detected, 20% to 25% appear once; the ten largest clones hold about 4.5%. The CDR3 contains 11 residues. Deletions cut 5 bases from V and 4 bases from J, with 2 bases between. The germline V gene has CDR1 MNHEY and CDR2 SVGAGI. These data were also filed under a second study, of T cells expressing NK-cell markers. That source notes: Repertoire data for TCR beta were derived from sorted T cells (CD3+CD56+NKG2C+, CD3+CD56+NKG2C- and CD3+CD56-NKG2C+).

The chain is built from TRBV6-5 and TRBJ2-2, with D unresolved. The TCR originated in a woman aged 18-29 years in good health. What was sequenced was PBMCs. The CDR3 sequence: CASSSTGELFF. CDR3 in DNA: TGTGCCAGCAGTAGCACCGGGGAGCTGTTTTTT.